The source of this TCR beta chain is a study of neurological immune-mediated disorders (dated by TCRdb to between 2017 and 2020). For the wider study: Peripheral blood TCR-beta repertoires from HTLV-I-associated myelopathy (HAM/TSP) patients, multiple sclerosis patients and healthy controls were compared by UMI-based sequencing. The approximately 110 TCR-beta libraries included longitudinal samples, technical triplicates and paired sorted CD4+ and CD8+ T-cell subsets alongside PBMC samples. Longitudinal HAM/TSP and healthy donors were sampled at 3 time-points each (about 3-45 month intervals). The cohort comprised about 68 subjects: roughly 15 HAM/TSP patients, approximately 34 multiple sclerosis patients and around 20 healthy controls.

cDNA was synthesized by template-switch 5'RACE using a primer carrying a 10-nucleotide random unique molecular identifier by which each TCR transcript was tagged. Every sequencing run covered 15-18 subjects and yielded more than 200 million TCR-beta sequences. The RNeasy kit was used to extract total RNA. The KAPA Real-time Library Amplification kit was used to amplify TCR-beta VDJ regions with primers targeting the TCR constant region and the 5'RACE anchor. A first PCR added sample indexes and Illumina adaptors, and a second PCR then raised library yield. The roughly 650 bp TCR product was size-selected on a 2% E-gel SizeSelection system after Ampure bead purification. Before pooling, library quality was checked on a Bioanalyzer, concentration was measured with Qubit, and libraries were quantified with the Kapa Library Quantification kit. An Illumina HiSeq 2500 was used to sequence the libraries paired-end at 2 x 150 bp. To increase sequence diversity, roughly 24-32% phiX was spiked into each library pool. From the authors' description of their analysis: Quality-filtered reads were processed with the UMI-based MiGEC pipeline, which removed over 75% of raw TCR sequences during error correction. IMGT germline references were used for aligning VDJ genes, and each clonotype was defined as a unique CDR3 amino acid sequence together with its V-J genes. Clonal expansion, Shannon diversity, and CDR3 relatedness (CalcPairwiseDistances, ClusterSamples) were evaluated with VDJtools, and phylogenetic trees were built with CLCbio workbench. Expanded clones were defined as having at least 8 unique UMIs, based on coefficient-of-variation modelling across technical triplicates. The raw public data were reprocessed by TCRdb itself: fastp quality trimming at Q25, MiXCR clonotype calling, in-frame beta chains only. Under each unique CDR3 protein, matching rows form one entry showing the most common genes and DNA. For this entry, the V and J calls and clone size follow TCRdb and not the study's own pipeline. The sample profile shows tens of thousands of distinct CDR3 sequences; approximately 15% of them were found once. The top ten clones comprise around 4.3% of the sample.

A note on this clonotype: It lacks a known antigen. A much larger clone differs from this one at a single base, so this may be a read error.

The time point label, read with the paper, signifies: longitudinal time-point 1 (baseline). For unsorted PBMC libraries, 2 million PBMCs were used after storage in RNAlater at -80 degrees C until RNA extraction. Peripheral blood was subjected to Ficoll-Hypaque density gradient centrifugation to isolate PBMCs, which were then cryopreserved in liquid nitrogen. What the authors observed across the whole study: No identical CDR3 amino acid sequences were found to be shared among expanded clones across subjects, suggesting that TCR-beta repertoires were private in all groups. TCR clonal expansion was highest in HAM/TSP patients and lowest in MS patients, with MS patients falling below even healthy controls.

Sequenced: PBMCs. The sequence was collected from a female donor with HTLV-1-associated myelopathy (HAM/TSP).

The sequence in DNA is TGTGCCAGCAGTTTGAGTTGGAGGGACGGCGACGAGCAGTACTTC. Translation gives CASSLSWRDGDEQYF. The receptor chain draws on TRBV28 and TRBJ2-7; the D gene is possibly TRBD2, with 6 bases matching. There are 15 amino acids in the CDR3, from cysteine to phenylalanine inclusive. Of the read, only the CDR3 DNA is kept; its 45 bases are in frame from base 1. V lost 3 bases and J lost 5 bases; the stretch between them is 17 bases long. For CDR1 and CDR2, the germline V gene lists MDHEN and SYDVKM.